One and the same sample provided the 23 T cell receptor beta chains below, sequenced in a study of cytomegalovirus exposure and HLA in healthy donors. PCR employed 60 Vbeta and 13 Jbeta primers. The table came from immunoSEQ multiplex PCR; TCRdb's copy has only in-frame clones and leaves some out. The sample lists approximately 220,000 clones; roughly 85% were seen once. Specimen: PBMCs. The receptors shown here come from a male donor in good health and CMV-seronegative.

V gene TRBV19 combines with J gene TRBJ1-5, with 11 bases fitting TRBD1. The CDR3 consists of 16 residues. J lost 6 bases, V lost 6 bases, and 10 bases had no gene match. Germline lookup yields CDR1 LNHDA and CDR2 SQIVND (reference sequence). CDR3 DNA: TGTGCCAGTAGCACCTCCGGGACAGGGGGGATTCAGCCCCAGCATTTT. Its protein product is CASSTSGTGGIQPQHF.

The rearrangement joins TRBV27 to TRBJ2-7, with D possibly being TRBD2 (7 bases). Deletions cut 6 bases from V and 6 bases from J, with 21 bases between. The CDR3 is 15 residues long. The germline gives CDR1 MNHEY, CDR2 SMNVEV (reference sequence). CDR3 residues: CASSFWGKGGGEQYF. In DNA, the CDR3 is TGTGCCAGCAGCTTTTGGGGTAAAGGGGGGGGCGAGCAGTACTTC.

V gene TRBV9 combines with J gene TRBJ1-1; the D gene is possibly TRBD1 (6 bases). This CDR3 spans 18 amino acids. Per the germline V gene, CDR1 is SGDLS and CDR2 is YYNGEE. V was pared by 4 bases and J by 0 bases, with 22 bases between. In DNA form, the CDR3 reads TGTGCCAGCAGCACAGGGACCCCACCCCCCTCCATGAACACTGAAGCTTTCTTT. Amino acid sequence: CASSTGTPPPSMNTEAFF.

J is TRBJ2-1 and V is TRBV5-1; 10 bases are a match to TRBD2. The trim removed 0 bases at V and 0 bases at J, leaving 6 bases unmatched. The germline CDR1 and CDR2 sequences are SGHRS and YFSETQ. The CDR3 sequence is 18 residues long. The DNA for the CDR3 is TGCGCCAGCAGCTTGGGACTAGCGGGCCGTAGCTCCTACAATGAGCAGTTCTTC. Encoded protein: CASSLGLAGRSSYNEQFF.

The V and J genes are TRBV7-6 and TRBJ2-7; 7 bases fit TRBD1. The CDR3 consists of 15 residues. The germline V gene has CDR1 SGHVS and CDR2 FNYEAQ. Trimming took 0 bases from V and 5 from J; bases not matched to a gene: 7. In DNA, the CDR3 is TGTGCCAGCAGCTTAGCAGGGGGCGCTGGTCACGAGCAGTACTTC. Translation gives CASSLAGGAGHEQYF.

CDR3 amino acids: CASSSRTSVYEQYF. CDR3 DNA: TGTGCCAGCAGCTCCCGGACTAGCGTCTACGAGCAGTACTTC. V and J are TRBV7-2 and TRBJ2-7, with TRBD2 matching over 9 bases. Germline V lookup: CDR1 SGHTA, CDR2 FQGNSA. This CDR3 comprises 14 residues. V lost 4 bases to trimming and J lost 3 bases; unmatched junction nucleotides: 4.

This rearrangement joins TRBV6-1 to TRBJ1-1; no clear D. Germline V lookup: CDR1 MNHNS, CDR2 SASEGT. V gave up 2 bases and J gave up 5 bases, with 9 bases separating them. The CDR3 sequence is 13 residues long. The CDR3, as DNA: TGTGCCAGCAGTGAACAGTCGGGGACTGAAGCTTTCTTT. This sequence encodes CASSEQSGTEAFF.

This clone was counted only a few times. The rearrangement joins TRBV5-6 to TRBJ2-5; TRBD1 agrees at 10 bases. V lost 0 bases, J lost 4 bases, and 6 bases stayed unmatched. The CDR3 loop spans 16 amino acids. CDR1 is SGHDT and CDR2 is YYEEEE in the germline V gene. The CDR3 nucleotides read TGTGCCAGCAGCTTGGGTGGGACAGGGGTTCCAGAGACCCAGTACTTC. Translation gives CASSLGGTGVPETQYF.

The gene calls are TRBV4-2 and TRBJ2-1; TRBD2 matches at 10 bases. J lost 9 bases, V lost 0 bases, and 8 bases had no gene match. From germline, CDR1 is LGHNA and CDR2 YNFKEQ. CDR3 length: 16 amino acids. CDR3 nucleotide sequence: TGTGCCAGCAGCCAAGATAGGGGACTAGCGTACGGTGAGCAGTTCTTC. Translated, it gives CASSQDRGLAYGEQFF.

This chain connects TRBV5-1 to TRBJ1-4; tentative D call: TRBD1 (5 bases). CDR1 is SGHRS and CDR2 is YFSETQ in the germline V gene. This CDR3 has 15 residues. Trimming stripped 2 bases from V and 1 base from J, with 9 bases between. The CDR3 coding sequence is TGCGCCAGCAGCTTCCAGGGACTAACTAATGAAAAACTGTTTTTT. This translates into CASSFQGLTNEKLFF.

This clone was counted a few times. The J gene is TRBJ1-5, the V gene TRBV23-1; 9 nucleotides match TRBD1. TRBV23-1 is an ORF; its function is uncertain. The CDR3 spans 15 residues. Trimming took 2 bases from V and 4 from J; bases not matched to a gene: 3. CDR3 in DNA: TGCGCCAGCAGTCAAGGGACAGGGAGGAATCAGCCCCAGCATTTT. Translation: CASSQGTGRNQPQHF.

The chain uses TRBV7-9 and TRBJ1-4; D is unresolved. The CDR3 totals 15 residues. Germline assignment: CDR1 SEHNR and CDR2 FQNEAQ (reference sequence). The V and J ends lost 4 bases and 8 bases respectively, with 17 bases between them. The CDR3 DNA reads TGTGCCAGCAGCTCATACGGTACCCTGAACGAAAAACTGTTTTTT. Translation: CASSSYGTLNEKLFF.

This rearrangement joins TRBV12-5 to TRBJ2-1; a possible D gene is TRBD2 (7 bases). The CDR3 is made up of 15 amino acids. Between the trimmed V and J ends, which lost 5 bases and 3 bases, there was a span of 14 bases. Germline loops: CDR1 LGHNT, CDR2 FRNRAP. CDR3 loop: CASGPPGGGYNEQFF. The CDR3, as DNA: TGTGCTAGTGGTCCCCCGGGGGGCGGCTACAATGAGCAGTTCTTC.

The chain is built from TRBV2 and TRBJ1-2; D is unresolved. This CDR3 has 11 amino acids. Germline CDR1 and CDR2: SNHLY and FYNNEI. Trimming left V 9 bases short and J 2 bases short, with 7 bases between. CDR3 in amino acids: CARYENYGYTF. CDR3 in DNA: TGTGCCAGATATGAGAACTATGGCTACACCTTC.

The CDR3 nucleotides read TGTGCCATCAGTGGTGATACAGGGGGAGCAAGGAATTCACCCCTCCACTTT. This encodes CAISGDTGGARNSPLHF. The V call is TRBV10-3, the J call TRBJ1-6, with 8 bases aligning to TRBD1. The CDR3 sequence is 17 residues long. Trimming took 4 bases from V and 7 from J; bases not matched to a gene: 12. The V gene's germline CDR1 is ENHRY and CDR2 SYGVKD.

This sequence joins TRBV13 and TRBJ2-1; TRBD2 matches 14 bases. The V gene end was trimmed by 5 bases and the J gene end by 6 bases; junction bases not matched to a gene: 3. CDR1 is PRHDT and CDR2 is FYEKMQ in the germline V gene (reference sequence). The CDR3 consists of 15 residues. The CDR3 is CASSRGLAGGNEQFF. The CDR3 coding sequence is TGTGCCAGCAGCCGCGGACTAGCGGGGGGCAATGAGCAGTTCTTC.

This clone was counted a single time. V and J are TRBV6-1 and TRBJ2-7, with D maybe TRBD1 (5 bases). V lost 11 bases and J 4 bases, leaving 12 bases between the germline ends. CDR1 is MNHNS, CDR2 SASEGT, per germline. CDR3 length: 11 residues. The CDR3 loop reads CAGLGAYEQYF. The CDR3 DNA reads as TGTGCCGGATTAGGGGCTTACGAGCAGTACTTC.

V gene TRBV29-1 combines with J gene TRBJ2-5; D perhaps matches TRBD1 (6 bases). CDR3 size: 14 residues. CDR1 is SQVTM and CDR2 is ANQGSEA in the germline V gene. Trimming removed 6 bases at V and 5 bases at J, with 19 bases between. CDR3 in amino acids: CSVARTAPRETQYF. The CDR3 coding sequence is TGCAGCGTCGCCAGGACAGCCCCAAGGGAGACCCAGTACTTC. Full variable domain (outside the CDR3, taken from reference TRBV29-1 and TRBJ2-5): SAVISQKPSRDICQRGTSLTIQCQVDSQVTMMFWYRQQPGQSLTLIATANQGSEATYESGFVIDKFPISRPNLTFSTLTVSNMSPEDSSIYLCSVARTAPRETQYFGPGTRLLVL.

This clone was seen only once. The chain uses TRBV11-1 and TRBJ1-5; a weak D match, TRBD1 (6 bases). This CDR3 region has 14 residues. Trimming removed 3 bases from V and 5 bases from J, with 11 bases in between. Germline CDR1 reads SGHAT; CDR2 reads FQDESV (reference sequence). CDR3 bases: TGTGCCAGCAGCTTTGGGGAGGGGGATCAGCCCCAGCATTTT. Its translation is CASSFGEGDQPQHF.

The V gene is TRBV19, the J gene TRBJ2-4; D perhaps matches TRBD1 (6 bases). Germline V gene lookup returns CDR1 LNHDA and CDR2 SQIVND (reference sequence). V shed 5 bases and J shed 1 base, with 9 bases lying between them. The CDR3 is made up of 14 amino acids. CDR3 region: CASSPQGAKNIQYF. The CDR3 coding sequence is TGTGCCAGTAGTCCCCAGGGGGCCAAAAACATTCAGTACTTC.

The V and J genes are TRBV28 and TRBJ2-7; TRBD2 is a possible D gene (5 bases). Per germline, CDR1 MDHEN and CDR2 SYDVKM. V was trimmed by 7 bases and J by 0 bases, leaving 13 bases between them. There are 14 residues in the CDR3. The CDR3 reads CASTHGVHSYEQYF. DNA for the CDR3: TGTGCCAGCACCCACGGGGTTCACTCCTACGAGCAGTACTTC.

The gene calls are TRBV7-3 and TRBJ2-1; TRBD2 aligns across 10 bases. Germline CDR1 and CDR2: SGHTA and FQGTGA. The CDR3 spans 17 residues. The J segment lost 4 bases and the V segment lost 6 bases, leaving 12 bases of the junction unmatched. The CDR3 is CASSNTLPGLAYNEQFF. CDR3 DNA: TGTGCCAGCAGTAACACCCTACCGGGACTAGCGTACAATGAGCAGTTCTTC.

This sequence joins TRBV2 and TRBJ2-5, with D perhaps TRBD1 (6 bases). This CDR3 has 13 residues. Germline loops: CDR1 SNHLY, CDR2 FYNNEI. V gave up 6 bases and J gave up 3 bases, with 11 bases separating them. CDR3 in DNA: TGTGCCAGCAGGCCAGGACAGAAAGAGACCCAGTACTTC. Amino acid sequence: CASRPGQKETQYF.